This record looks at one T cell receptor beta chain sequence and its context. Its target is unknown. The sample is drawn from a study of T cell responses to AZD1222 COVID-19 vaccine. Whole-study findings and limits: In a largely white British group with more females than males, clonal diversity was possibly underestimated. Regions left unmutated in variants are reportedly the target of nearly half of spike-specific TCRs. Sampled repertoires all dated from after the peak T cell response.

Generated by immunoSEQ multiplex PCR, the TCRdb table keeps only in-frame clones and is missing some. The data show about 150,000 clones, around 85% seen once. The clonotype was recovered from an adult who had recovered from COVID-19. Sequencing was performed on peripheral blood, taken after recovery from COVID-19.

CDR3 sequence: CASISGQVNEKLFF. CDR3 in DNA: TGTGCCAGCATAAGTGGGCAGGTTAATGAAAAACTGTTTTTT. This chain links TRBV2 with TRBJ1-4; D remains ambiguous. The CDR3 is made up of 14 amino acids. CDR1 and CDR2 from the germline V gene are SNHLY and FYNNEI. The ends were cut back, 7 bases at V and 4 bases at J, with 13 bases in the middle.